The 24 T cell receptor beta chains below come from one sample, sequenced in a study of T cell repertoires in cytomegalovirus infection. One entry per CDR3 protein, called by TCRdb with MiXCR from the reads. Of 310,000 or so distinct CDR3 sequences in the sample, roughly 16% were seen once. Sequenced input: PBMCs. All receptors derive from a human donor in good health (CMV status not recorded). Some clones in this sample may be carry-over from other donors' samples.

This clonotype was recorded many times. The chain is built from TRBV11-3 and TRBJ2-3; tentative D call: TRBD2 (6 bases). Germline V CDR1 and CDR2: SGHNT, YENEEA. The CDR3 is 13 amino acids. V was clipped by 1 base and J by 4 bases, with 6 bases between them. The CDR3 spells CASSLGEADTQYF. The CDR3 region has the DNA TGTGCCAGCAGCTTAGGGGAGGCAGATACGCAGTATTTT.

The rearrangement joins TRBV20-1 to TRBJ2-7; D gene unclear. CDR1 is DFQATT, CDR2 SNEGSKA, per germline (reference sequence). V gave up 0 bases and J gave up 2 bases, with 8 bases separating them. The CDR3 runs 13 residues. In DNA, the CDR3 is TGCAGTGCTAGAGAGGCTATTGCCTACGAGCAGTACTTC. Its protein is CSAREAIAYEQYF.

This clonotype has at least ten counts. This chain links TRBV28 with TRBJ1-5; perhaps TRBD1 as D (6 bases). Germline CDR1 and CDR2: MDHEN and SYDVKM. The CDR3 sequence is 13 residues long. V lost 7 bases and J lost 2, with 9 bases in between. The CDR3 protein is CASTGTRNQPQHF. The CDR3 region has the DNA TGTGCCAGCACCGGGACACGCAATCAGCCCCAGCATTTT. The whole variable domain, remainder taken from reference TRBV28 and TRBJ1-5, is DVKVTQSSRYLVKRTGEKVFLECVQDMDHENMFWYRQDPGLGLRLIYFSYDVKMKEKGDIPEGYSVSREKKERFSLILESASTNQTSMYLCASTGTRNQPQHFGDGTRLSIL.

This clonotype has a count of ten or more. The V gene is TRBV7-2, the J gene TRBJ2-7; 10 bases are shared with TRBD2. Trimming took 1 base from V and 3 from J; bases not matched to a gene: 3. The CDR3 is 15 amino acids. Germline lookup yields CDR1 SGHTA and CDR2 FQGNSA. The CDR3 loop reads CASSLGQRGGYEQYF. CDR3 sequence (DNA): TGTGCCAGCAGCTTAGGCCAGCGGGGGGGCTACGAGCAGTACTTC.

In this sample, this clonotype turned up many times. This chain uses TRBV7-9 with TRBJ1-4; D gene uncertain. This CDR3 contains 13 residues. The germline CDR1 and CDR2 sequences are SEHNR and FQNEAQ (reference sequence). The ends were cut back, 3 bases at V and 2 bases at J, with 4 bases in the middle. The CDR3 DNA follows: TGTGCCAGCAGCTTGTTGACTAATGAAAAACTGTTTTTT. Protein: CASSLLTNEKLFF.

A few counts support this clonotype. The rearrangement uses TRBV12-3 or TRBV12-4 and TRBJ1-2; a weak D match, TRBD1 (6 bases). V lost 6 bases, J lost 2 bases, and 10 bases lay in between. The CDR3 contains 13 residues. Here the CDR3 DNA reads TGTGCCAGCAGAAAGACAGGAAACTATGGCTACACCTTC. Its protein is CASRKTGNYGYTF.

The chain has TRBV4-2 and TRBJ2-1; 7 bases match TRBD1. The CDR3 is made up of 15 amino acids. Trimming removed 1 base from V and 1 base from J; junction bases left unmatched: 1. The germline gives CDR1 LGHNA, CDR2 YNFKEQ. The DNA for the CDR3 is TGTGCCAGCAGCCAAGGACAGGGATCCTACAATGAGCAGTTCTTC. Residues: CASSQGQGSYNEQFF.

This clonotype was found many times. The rearrangement uses TRBV7-8 and TRBJ2-1, with no clear D. CDR1 is SGHVS and CDR2 is FQNEAQ in the germline V gene. This CDR3 comprises 14 residues. The germline V and J ends were trimmed by 5 bases and 7 bases, with 15 bases remaining between them. The CDR3 loop reads CASSPGSQGNEQFF. CDR3 coding DNA: TGTGCCAGCAGCCCCGGGTCCCAAGGGAATGAGCAGTTCTTC.

The V call is TRBV7-2, the J call TRBJ2-5; perhaps TRBD2 as D (6 bases). CDR3 length: 14 amino acids. The V end lost 4 bases, the J end lost 4 bases, and 13 bases lay between the germline ends. Germline assignment: CDR1 SGHTA and CDR2 FQGNSA. The CDR3 sequence: CASSYLGLLETQYF. CDR3 in DNA: TGTGCCAGCAGCTATCTGGGACTCCTAGAGACCCAGTACTTC.

This clonotype has only a few counts. The chain joins TRBV20-1 to TRBJ1-1; no firm D call. The CDR3 covers 14 residues. CDR1 and CDR2 (germline): DFQATT, SNEGSKA (reference sequence). V was pared by 0 bases and J by 2 bases, with 10 bases between. The CDR3 DNA reads as TGCAGTGCTAGAGATTTAGGCGTTAACACTGAAGCTTTCTTT. Translating gives CSARDLGVNTEAFF.

There are a few counts of this clonotype. The genes are TRBV27 and TRBJ2-1; 7 bases fit TRBD2. CDR3 length equals 14 residues. CDR1 MNHEY and CDR2 SMNVEV come from the germline V gene (reference sequence). V trimming: 3 bases; J trimming: 4 bases; junction bases outside the gene matches: 3. This CDR3 reads CASSLLAEYNEQFF. CDR3 in DNA: TGTGCCAGCAGTTTGCTAGCGGAATACAATGAGCAGTTCTTC.

This clonotype occurred a few times. The chain recombines TRBV20-1 with TRBJ2-2; 10 nucleotides align to TRBD1. The V gene end was trimmed by 0 bases and the J gene end by 1 base; junction bases not matched to a gene: 8. There are 18 residues in the CDR3. CDR1 and CDR2 from the germline V gene are DFQATT and SNEGSKA (reference sequence). The CDR3 DNA follows: TGCAGTGCTAGAGACGGGGGACAGGGGTCCCAGAACACCGGGGAGCTGTTTTTT. It is translated as CSARDGGQGSQNTGELFF.

This chain joins TRBV4-2 and TRBJ1-1; D might be TRBD1 (5 bases). Germline V gene lookup returns CDR1 LGHNA and CDR2 YNFKEQ. V lost 3 bases and J 8 bases, leaving 16 bases between the germline ends. This CDR3 has 14 amino acids. The CDR3 DNA reads TGTGCCAGCAGCCAGGAGACAGTGACTAAAGAAGCTTTCTTT. It is translated as CASSQETVTKEAFF.

This rearrangement joins TRBV11-3 to TRBJ2-1; D perhaps matches TRBD1 (6 bases). Germline V gene data show CDR1 as SGHNT and CDR2 as YENEEA. V was pared by 5 bases and J by 6 bases, with 11 bases between. The CDR3 runs to 13 residues. The CDR3 sequence: CASSPTGSNEQFF. As DNA, the CDR3 is TGTGCCAGCAGCCCTACAGGGTCCAATGAGCAGTTCTTC.

This clonotype was seen only a few times. This chain connects TRBV12-5 to TRBJ1-2; D is uncertain. This CDR3 is 12 amino acids long. Per germline, CDR1 LGHNT and CDR2 FRNRAP. V lost 6 bases, J lost 4 bases, and 9 bases lay in between. CDR3 bases: TGTGCTAGTGGCACCGGCTTCTATGGCTACACCTTC. It specifies CASGTGFYGYTF.

This clonotype turned up a few times. This chain joins TRBV5-5 and TRBJ1-1, with TRBD1 matching 8 bases. CDR3 length: 15 residues. Per the germline V gene, CDR1 is SGHKS and CDR2 is YYEKEE (reference sequence). J gave up 5 bases and V 0 bases, and 6 bases lay outside the gene matches. Here the CDR3 reads CASSLAGGRGTEAFF. CDR3 nucleotide sequence: TGTGCCAGCAGCTTGGCAGGGGGCAGGGGGACTGAAGCTTTCTTT.

This clonotype was seen ten or more times. This chain uses TRBV28 with TRBJ1-6; D unclear. The CDR3 runs 15 residues. The germline V and J ends were trimmed by 6 bases and 0 bases, with 9 bases remaining between them. Germline V gene sequence: CDR1 MDHEN, CDR2 SYDVKM. The CDR3 here is CASSADNSYNSPLHF. In DNA, the CDR3 is TGTGCCAGCAGCGCGGATAACTCCTATAATTCACCCCTCCACTTT. Full variable domain (remainder filled in from reference TRBV28 and TRBJ1-6): DVKVTQSSRYLVKRTGEKVFLECVQDMDHENMFWYRQDPGLGLRLIYFSYDVKMKEKGDIPEGYSVSREKKERFSLILESASTNQTSMYLCASSADNSYNSPLHFGNGTRLTVT.

This clonotype was counted ten times or more. The J gene is TRBJ1-1, the V gene TRBV7-2, with a weak D call TRBD1 (6 bases). CDR3 length: 13 amino acids. CDR1 SGHTA and CDR2 FQGNSA come from the germline V gene. Trimming shortened V by 4 bases and J by 1 base, and 7 bases separated the two germline ends. The CDR3 is CASSSDRNTEAFF. The CDR3 nucleotides read TGTGCCAGCAGCTCGGACAGGAACACTGAAGCTTTCTTT.

The chain recombines TRBV28 with TRBJ1-2; D unresolved. CDR3 length: 14 residues. CDR1 and CDR2 (germline): MDHEN, SYDVKM. Deletions cut 1 base from V and 3 bases from J, with 9 bases between. CDR3 residues: CASSLSGRYYGYTF. The CDR3 nucleotides are TGTGCCAGCAGTTTATCGGGCAGGTACTATGGCTACACCTTC.

This clonotype occurred a few times. The rearrangement joins TRBV10-2 to TRBJ2-1, with 8 bases fitting TRBD2. Germline values: CDR1 WSHSY, CDR2 SAAADI. The CDR3 totals 15 residues. V gave up 6 bases and J gave up 10 bases; unmatched junction bases: 14. CDR3 DNA sequence: TGCGCCAGCAGAGGGAGCGGGGGCACGATGGGGGAGCAGTTCTTC. Translation gives CASRGSGGTMGEQFF.

The chain employs TRBV28 and TRBJ1-1; D gene ambiguous. Looked up from germline, CDR1 is MDHEN and CDR2 is SYDVKM. V shed 6 bases and J shed 4 bases, with 12 bases lying between them. There are 13 residues in the CDR3. The CDR3 sequence is CASSSYGVTEAFF. The CDR3 nucleotides are TGTGCCAGCAGCTCTTATGGGGTCACTGAAGCTTTCTTT.

This clonotype was recorded many times. This rearrangement joins TRBV19 to TRBJ1-4; TRBD1 might be the D (5 bases). Trimming left V 7 bases short and J 6 bases short, with 18 bases between. CDR1 and CDR2 (germline): LNHDA, SQIVND (reference sequence). The CDR3 covers 15 residues. CDR3: CASTSPGDLDEKLFF. The CDR3 DNA sequence: TGTGCCAGTACCTCACCCGGGGACCTAGATGAAAAACTGTTTTTT.

This clonotype was counted at least ten times. The chain recombines TRBV20-1 with TRBJ1-1, with D perhaps TRBD1 (5 bases). The CDR3 has 17 amino acids. The V and J ends lost 1 base and 2 bases respectively, with 20 bases between them. From germline, CDR1 is DFQATT and CDR2 SNEGSKA (reference sequence). CDR3 sequence: CSARGSVPGRVNTEAFF. CDR3 DNA sequence: TGCAGTGCTAGAGGCTCCGTTCCGGGACGGGTCAACACTGAAGCTTTCTTT.

The chain couples TRBV10-3 to TRBJ2-7; 9 bases agree with TRBD1. Trimming removed 7 bases from V and 5 bases from J; junction bases left unmatched: 18. The CDR3 has 17 amino acids. Germline CDR1 and CDR2: ENHRY and SYGVKD. The CDR3, as DNA: TGTGCCATCATGGGTGACAGTTTCGGGACAGGGTCCCACGAGCAGTACTTC. Encoded protein: CAIMGDSFGTGSHEQYF.